A selection of T cell receptor beta chains follows, all from one sample in a study of CD8 T cells in ankylosing spondylitis. TCRdb reprocessed the 5' RACE reads via MiXCR and lists one record per CDR3 protein. The table includes approximately 400,000 distinct CDR3 sequences, approximately 26% detected once. Sequences were obtained from blood, either unsorted or a sorted T cell fraction (not recorded which). The receptor set was obtained from a male donor with ankylosing spondylitis. Each CDR3 is given with its conserved first and last residue. D genes are given only for firm matches. Clone size is not always given. Where it is, it says once, few, many or a class for expanded clones.

>TRBJ2-1|TRBD2|TRBV4-2|-|16
TGTGCCAGCCATAGTCCCTCTAGCGGGTTATCGAATGAGCAGTTCTTC
CASHSPSSGLSNEQFF
>TRBJ1-5|-|TRBV5-5|-|16
TGTGCCAGCAGCGGGTGGTTCGGGGGAAGCAATCAGCCCCAGCATTTT
CASSGWFGGSNQPQHF
>TRBJ1-6|-|TRBV5-1|few|18
TGCGCCAGCAGCTTGGAACACCAGGCAAGCTCCTATAATTCACCCCTCCACTTT
CASSLEHQASSYNSPLHF
>TRBJ1-4|-|TRBV14|-|17
TGTGCCAGCAGCCACGGATCGGGGCGCCGAGTGGGTGAAAAACTGTTTTTT
CASSHGSGRRVGEKLFF
>TRBJ2-1|-|TRBV3-1|-|13
TGTGCCAGCAGCCATACAGGGAACAATGAGCAGTTCTTC
CASSHTGNNEQFF
>TRBJ2-1|-|TRBV7-2|-|15
TGTGCCAGCAGCTTAGTTCCAGTCCCTTACAATGAGCAGTTCTTC
CASSLVPVPYNEQFF
>TRBJ2-2|-|TRBV11-2|few|15
TGTGCCAGCAGCTCTGACAGAGGGGGGCCCGGGGAGCTGTTTTTT
CASSSDRGGPGELFF
>TRBJ2-7|TRBD2|TRBV11-2|few|14
TGTGCCAGCAGCTTAGGCGGGAGCCTTTACGAGCAGTACTTC
CASSLGGSLYEQYF
>TRBJ2-3|-|TRBV20-1|-|15
TGCAGTGCCTTAGAGAGGCTAGCCAACACAGATACGCAGTATTTT
CSALERLANTDTQYF
>TRBJ1-1|-|TRBV4-2|few|13
TGTGCCAGCAGCCAAGCCCGAGACACTGAAGCTTTCTTT
CASSQARDTEAFF
>TRBJ2-3|-|TRBV5-1|few|14
TGCGCCAGCAGACTGGACAGCGTCACAGATACGCAGTATTTT
CASRLDSVTDTQYF
>TRBJ2-1|-|TRBV20-1|few|13
TGCAGTGCTAGCCAGGCAGTGTACAATGAGCAGTTCTTC
CSASQAVYNEQFF
>TRBJ2-5|TRBD2|TRBV18|-|16
TGTGCCAGCTCCAGACTAGCGGGACGACCATGGGAGACCCAGTACTTC
CASSRLAGRPWETQYF
>TRBJ2-7|-|TRBV15|-|15
TGTGCCACCAGCAGAGATGTAGGAAGGGGTAACGAGCAGTACTTC
CATSRDVGRGNEQYF
>TRBJ1-5|TRBD1|TRBV10-2|-|13
TGTGCCAGTAGCGGGACAGCAAATCAGCCCCAGCATTTT
CASSGTANQPQHF
>TRBJ1-5|-|TRBV20-1|-|15
TGCAGTGCCGAGGTCAGGGACTACACCAATCAGCCCCAGCATTTT
CSAEVRDYTNQPQHF
>TRBJ2-3|TRBD2|TRBV7-9|few|17
TGTGCCAGCAGCCCCAAAGTAGCGGGAACGAGCACAGATACGCAGTATTTT
CASSPKVAGTSTDTQYF
>TRBJ2-1|-|TRBV18|-|13
TGTGCCAGCTCACCAGAGCCGTCGGGTGAGCAGTTCTTC
CASSPEPSGEQFF
>TRBJ2-3|-|TRBV27|-|14
TGTGCCAGCAGTGCCACCCCCTGGGCAGATACGCAGTATTTT
CASSATPWADTQYF
>TRBJ1-5|TRBD1|TRBV12-3/TRBV12-4|-|17
TGTGCCAGCAGTTCCCGGGACAGGGGAGAGAGCAATCAGCCCCAGCATTTT
CASSSRDRGESNQPQHF
>TRBJ2-5|TRBD2|TRBV5-1|-|16
TGCGCCAGCAGCCCGGACGGGGGGGGATACCAAGAGACCCAGTACTTC
CASSPDGGGYQETQYF
>TRBJ2-2|-|TRBV29-1|-|11
TGCAGTGGGAGGAGGACCGGGGAGCTGTTTTTT
CSGRRTGELFF
>TRBJ2-5|-|TRBV5-1|once|15
TGCGCCAGCAGCGCCGGACCGGAGGGCCAAGAGACCCAGTACTTC
CASSAGPEGQETQYF
>TRBJ1-5|-|TRBV5-1|-|14
TGCGCCAGCAGCCTGGACGGAGGGGTTCAGCCCCAGCATTTT
CASSLDGGVQPQHF
>TRBJ2-5|-|TRBV12-3/TRBV12-4|few|14
TGTGCCAGCAGCTTAAAAACGAACCAAGAGACCCAGTACTTC
CASSLKTNQETQYF
>TRBJ2-1|-|TRBV19|-|14
TGTGCCAGTAGTCCAGAGGGGAGACTCGATGAGCAGTTCTTC
CASSPEGRLDEQFF
>TRBJ1-5|TRBD1|TRBV5-1|many|15
TGCGCCAGCAGCCCGAACGGGGACAGGGAGGAGCCCCAGCATTTT
CASSPNGDREEPQHF
>TRBJ1-4|-|TRBV30|-|11
TGTGCCTGGAGACCTAATGAAAAACTGTTTTTT
CAWRPNEKLFF
>TRBJ2-1|-|TRBV5-5|once|13
TGTGCCAGCAGACCTGGCGGTAACAATGAGCAGTTCTTC
CASRPGGNNEQFF
>TRBJ2-5|TRBD2|TRBV20-1|-|13
TGCAGCAGAAGAGGAGCGGGAGTAGAGACCCAGTACTTC
CSRRGAGVETQYF
>TRBJ1-5|-|TRBV5-5|-|15
TGTGCCAGCAGCGAGAGGGGCCCGGGTAATCAGCCCCAGCATTTT
CASSERGPGNQPQHF